The rows below give T cell receptor beta chains drawn from one sample of a study of T-cell reconstitution after alpha-beta-depleted transplantation in children. TCRdb reanalysed the PCR reads using MiXCR and keeps one entry per CDR3 protein. The sample records about 180,000 distinct CDR3 sequences, 8.5% to 14% being singletons. Sequencing used PBMCs, obtained before TCRalphabeta/CD19-depleted stem cell transplant. Every receptor here comes from a boy aged 2 to 10 with acute myeloid leukemia, due to receive a stem cell transplant. Each CDR3 is given without its conserved first and last residue.

V	CDR3
TRBV5-1	ASSITGLVGDTQY
TRBV20-1	SARDSGHHEQY
TRBV20-1	SAARLSSTDTQY
TRBV5-1	ASSLLAEMSTEAF
TRBV20-1	SATYMDSSIQY
TRBV7-9	AWESEVYQETQY
TRBV19	ASSIVPNLGLAAYYGYT
TRBV7-2	ASSPHSTGVQETQY
TRBV24-1	ATSVGRGNEQY
TRBV11-2	ASSQDGMNTEAF
TRBV3-1	ASSQEAAYEQY